This is a list of T cell receptor beta chains from one sample in a study of blood T cell repertoires in COVID-19. The table came from immunoSEQ multiplex PCR; TCRdb's copy has only in-frame clones and leaves some out. The sample includes 110,000 or so clones, roughly 84% of them seen just once. The sample consisted of peripheral blood. These receptors were obtained from a woman in her seventies who had recovered from COVID-19. CDR3s leave out the opening cysteine and the closing phenylalanine or tryptophan. Size tells how often a clone was seen (once, few, many) or the class of an expanded clone, and some rows leave it out.

-	TRBV27	ASSLSKTYGYT
-	TRBV4-2	ASSWDSQETQY
few	TRBV5-1	ASSTGLAGAQETQY
-	TRBV2	ASLIRTEGNTQY
-	TRBV6-5	ASSYNGDLDNEQF
-	TRBV23-1	ASSQSGENYEQY
few	TRBV9	ASSAQGALNTEAF
-	TRBV19	ASKRAGLATNEQF
few	TRBV5-1	ASRPGTGNEKLF
-	TRBV7-2	ASSLPDGSEETQY
-	TRBV12-3/TRBV12-4	ASSLWRVEQF
once	TRBV9	ASSREGTLIYGYT
-	TRBV27	ASSLEWATSSYEQY
-	TRBV7-2	ASSLRGGARIGTDTQY
-	TRBV7-2	ASSLTGTNEKLF